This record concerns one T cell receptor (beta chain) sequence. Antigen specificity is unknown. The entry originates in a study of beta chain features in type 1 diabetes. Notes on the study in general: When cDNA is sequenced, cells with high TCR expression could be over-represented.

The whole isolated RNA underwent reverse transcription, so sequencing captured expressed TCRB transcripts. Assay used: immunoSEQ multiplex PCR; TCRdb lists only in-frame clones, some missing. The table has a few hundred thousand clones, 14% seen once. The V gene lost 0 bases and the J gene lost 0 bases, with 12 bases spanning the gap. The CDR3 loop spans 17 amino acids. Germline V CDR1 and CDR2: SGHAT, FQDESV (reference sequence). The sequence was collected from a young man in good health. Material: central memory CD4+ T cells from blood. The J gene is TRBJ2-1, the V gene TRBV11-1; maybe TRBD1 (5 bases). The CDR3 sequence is CASSLAGLRSSYNEQFF. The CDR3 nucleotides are TGTGCCAGCAGCTTAGCGGGGCTCCGGAGCTCCTACAATGAGCAGTTCTTC.